This T cell receptor beta chain was recorded in a study of OX40 agonist ivuxolimab in advanced cancers. The CDR3 contains 14 residues. J lost 3 bases, V lost 6 bases, and 7 bases had no gene match. Germline V gene sequence: CDR1 SGHAT, CDR2 FQNNGV. Measured with immunoSEQ multiplex PCR; TCRdb has only the in-frame clones, and not every one. The sample yields some 51,000 clones, 75% to 90% seen once. This specimen consisted of CD4+ or CD8+ T cells sorted from blood, obtained in a trial of the OX40 agonist ivuxolimab. The clonotype was recovered from an adult with an advanced solid tumor such as melanoma, head and neck, liver or kidney cancer. This chain uses TRBV11-2 with TRBJ2-7; 8 bases are shared with TRBD1. CDR3: CASRGQGQIYEQYF. CDR3 DNA: TGTGCCAGCAGAGGACAGGGTCAGATCTACGAGCAGTACTTC.